This is a list of T cell receptor beta chains from one sample in a study of blood T cell repertoires in COVID-19. Method: immunoSEQ multiplex PCR; TCRdb's copy keeps in-frame clones and lacks some. The data show approximately 66,000 clones, roughly 90% seen once. The sequenced material came from peripheral blood. All receptors derive from a woman aged 50 to 65 with active or convalescent COVID-19. CDR3s leave out the opening cysteine and the closing phenylalanine or tryptophan.

CDR3 protein: ASSLDSSYNEQF
J gene: TRBJ2-1
V gene: TRBV5-1

CDR3 protein: ASSCPGLAGDLVPQPSYEQY
J gene: TRBJ2-7
V gene: TRBV13

CDR3 protein: ASGLIGRGYEQY
J gene: TRBJ2-7
V gene: TRBV12-5

CDR3 protein: ASSPREFSTDTQY
J gene: TRBJ2-3
V gene: TRBV21-1

CDR3 protein: ASSQTPGLAGSTPYEQY
J gene: TRBJ2-7
V gene: TRBV18

CDR3 protein: ASSPPSLSYNEQF
J gene: TRBJ2-1
V gene: TRBV18

CDR3 protein: ASSLRPGGRNSPLH
J gene: TRBJ1-6
V gene: TRBV2

CDR3 protein: ASSEIGQPSDEQY
J gene: TRBJ2-7
V gene: TRBV10-2

CDR3 protein: ASSTGQRRNQPQH
J gene: TRBJ1-5
V gene: TRBV19

CDR3 protein: AINAGYNEKLF
J gene: TRBJ1-4
V gene: TRBV10-3

CDR3 protein: AWSTSGPYEQY
J gene: TRBJ2-7
V gene: TRBV30

CDR3 protein: ASSSREFGNYEQY
J gene: TRBJ2-7
V gene: TRBV3-1/TRBV3-2

CDR3 protein: ASSQYGGTDTQY
J gene: TRBJ2-3
V gene: TRBV14

CDR3 protein: ASNKGTSLYEQY
J gene: TRBJ2-7
V gene: TRBV5-6

CDR3 protein: ASSPAGSGSISSYNEQF
J gene: TRBJ2-1
V gene: TRBV5-1

CDR3 protein: AISDPLAGGDEQF
J gene: TRBJ2-1
V gene: TRBV10-3

CDR3 protein: ASSPGQGKSSYEQY
J gene: TRBJ2-7
V gene: TRBV18

CDR3 protein: ASRGYRGHEQY
J gene: TRBJ2-7
V gene: TRBV14

CDR3 protein: ASRLEAGGYNEQF
J gene: TRBJ2-1
V gene: TRBV2

CDR3 protein: ASSRLAATYQETQY
J gene: TRBJ2-5
V gene: TRBV7-9

CDR3 protein: ASSSLAGATETQY
J gene: TRBJ2-5
V gene: TRBV7-2

CDR3 protein: ASSWDNRVAYEQY
J gene: TRBJ2-7
V gene: TRBV5-1

CDR3 protein: ATGVRDTEAF
J gene: TRBJ1-1
V gene: TRBV10-3

CDR3 protein: ASSTSSGSYEQY
J gene: TRBJ2-7
V gene: TRBV5-1

CDR3 protein: ASSPGLAGTTQETQY
J gene: TRBJ2-5
V gene: TRBV7-7

CDR3 protein: ASSSHLGGALSNQPQH
J gene: TRBJ1-5
V gene: TRBV4-2

CDR3 protein: ASSRTTVGELF
J gene: TRBJ2-2
V gene: TRBV5-8

CDR3 protein: ASGLAGGGGIGELF
J gene: TRBJ2-2
V gene: TRBV9

CDR3 protein: ASSPPPDRGQPQH
J gene: TRBJ1-5
V gene: TRBV2

CDR3 protein: ASHGDEQF
J gene: TRBJ2-1
V gene: TRBV19

CDR3 protein: ASSQSRDRGQVDTEAF
J gene: TRBJ1-1
V gene: TRBV23-1

CDR3 protein: ASRLQGAASPLH
J gene: TRBJ1-6
V gene: TRBV11-2

CDR3 protein: ASSSRGGMSSYEQY
J gene: TRBJ2-7
V gene: TRBV11-2

CDR3 protein: ASSLRTSGRALEQF
J gene: TRBJ2-1
V gene: TRBV5-4

CDR3 protein: ASSYRSSNYGYT
J gene: TRBJ1-2
V gene: TRBV7-8

CDR3 protein: ASSPTETTGNYGYT
J gene: TRBJ1-2
V gene: TRBV18

CDR3 protein: ASTPTGTSNQPQH
J gene: TRBJ1-5
V gene: TRBV7-3

CDR3 protein: ASSLRGTAGDEQF
J gene: TRBJ2-1
V gene: TRBV27

CDR3 protein: ATRRPGTGGYSNQPQH
J gene: TRBJ1-5
V gene: TRBV5-1

CDR3 protein: ASSQENGMEAF
J gene: TRBJ1-1
V gene: TRBV4-2

CDR3 protein: ASSLATGTSGRLTYEQY
J gene: TRBJ2-7
V gene: TRBV7-6

CDR3 protein: ASSPMGTELF
J gene: TRBJ2-2
V gene: TRBV18

CDR3 protein: ATSKDLGLAGTDTQY
J gene: TRBJ2-3
V gene: TRBV15

CDR3 protein: ASSPWGGSEQY
J gene: TRBJ2-7
V gene: TRBV11-2

CDR3 protein: ASSLVDRDTGELF
J gene: TRBJ2-2
V gene: TRBV7-9

CDR3 protein: ASSEPGQGEADTQY
J gene: TRBJ2-3
V gene: TRBV21-1

CDR3 protein: ASSQDRLRNHEQF
J gene: TRBJ2-1
V gene: TRBV3-1/TRBV3-2

CDR3 protein: ASSLELGGYSYNEQF
J gene: TRBJ2-1
V gene: TRBV5-6